This T cell receptor (beta chain) was captured by sequencing in a study of memory CD4+ T cells and cytomegalovirus serostatus. At the level of the study: This sample comes from healthy Belgian adults, fewer than ten CMV seropositive, about 23 seronegative. General study results and limits: CD4+ memory repertoires contained about 40% of the roughly 150 reported CMV TCRbeta sequences. Median bootstrapped AUC for CMV status was about 0.96 originally, around 0.91 US-trained.

Germline V gene data show CDR1 as SGHVS and CDR2 as FNYEAQ. Trimming removed 2 bases from V and 4 bases from J; junction bases left unmatched: 8. The CDR3 is made up of 16 amino acids. Single viable CD3+CD4+CD8-CD45RO+ cells were sorted as the memory CD4+ T cells. Serostatus was set by detecting CMV pp150, pp28, p38, p52 IgG. Details on this clone: Its antigen is not identified.

TCRdb's copy holds only in-frame clones and misses some; the assay was immunoSEQ multiplex PCR. The sample yields roughly 56,000 clones, roughly 87% seen once. The V and J genes are TRBV7-6 and TRBJ1-2; TRBD1 matches 9 bases. This receptor was identified in an adult in good health and CMV-seronegative. The sequencing sample was made of memory CD4+ T cells from blood. The CDR3 sequence: CASSLLGQGGSYGYTF. CDR3 sequence (DNA): TGTGCCAGCAGCTTATTGGGACAGGGAGGTTCCTATGGCTACACCTTC.